The rows below give T cell receptor beta chains drawn from one sample of a study of CD8+CD57+ T cells in acquired aplastic anemia. TCRdb re-derived calls from the reads in MiXCR, one entry per CDR3 protein. The sample yields roughly 500,000 distinct CDR3 sequences, more than 25% seen once. The sequenced material came from sorted CD4+, CD8+, or CD8+CD57+ T cells (not recorded which) from PBMCs. The origin of the receptors is a human donor with aplastic anemia. The CDR3 runs from the conserved cysteine through the conserved F or W. A D gene is named only where the DNA matches it firmly. Size is omitted from some rows. Given values are once, few, many or a class for expanded clones.

13 | TRBJ2-1 | NA | TRBV20-1 | once | CRTVGGAYNEQFF | TGCCGTACTGTGGGGGGTGCCTACAATGAGCAGTTCTTC
13 | TRBJ2-3 | NA | TRBV2 | many | CASRGSSTDTQYF | TGTGCCAGTAGGGGGTCCTCCACAGATACGCAGTATTTT
15 | TRBJ1-4 | TRBD1 | TRBV7-2 | few | CASSPTGRSNEKLFF | TGTGCCAGCAGCCCGACAGGGCGTTCTAATGAAAAACTGTTTTTT
14 | TRBJ2-5 | TRBD1 | TRBV24-1 | NA | CATSDTTGVETQYF | TGTGCCACCAGTGATACGACAGGGGTAGAGACCCAGTACTTC
15 | TRBJ2-2 | NA | TRBV19 | few | CASSIAGSYTGELFF | TGTGCCAGTAGTATAGCCGGCAGCTACACCGGGGAGCTGTTTTTT
15 | TRBJ1-6 | TRBD1 | TRBV4-2 | NA | CASSQDRDSYSPLHF | TGTGCCAGCAGCCAAGACCGGGACAGTTATTCACCCCTCCACTTT
14 | TRBJ1-2 | TRBD1 | TRBV20-1 | many | CSARGQGGIYGYTF | TGCAGTGCGAGGGGACAGGGGGGAATCTATGGCTACACCTTC
13 | TRBJ2-7 | NA | TRBV15 | many | CATSIAQGYEQYF | TGTGCCACCAGCATTGCGCAGGGCTACGAGCAGTACTTC
15 | TRBJ1-5 | NA | TRBV12-3/TRBV12-4 | NA | CASSERKPGNQPQHF | TGTGCCAGCAGTGAGCGAAAACCGGGCAATCAGCCCCAGCATTTT
14 | TRBJ1-1 | TRBD1 | TRBV29-1 | many | CSVEVSGQGTEAFF | TGCAGCGTTGAAGTATCGGGACAGGGGACTGAAGCTTTCTTT
14 | TRBJ1-1 | TRBD1 | TRBV20-1 | many | CSAQGDRSNTEAFF | TGCAGTGCCCAGGGGGACAGGTCCAACACTGAAGCTTTCTTT
13 | TRBJ2-7 | NA | TRBV10-1 | NA | CASSEAGGWEQYF | TGCGCCAGCAGCGAGGCAGGGGGGTGGGAGCAGTACTTC
14 | TRBJ2-3 | TRBD2 | TRBV20-1 | NA | CSALTPSGPDTQYF | TGCAGTGCCCTCACACCTAGCGGGCCAGATACGCAGTATTTT
13 | TRBJ2-7 | NA | TRBV24-1 | many | CATSDLRRDEQYF | TGTGCCACCAGTGATTTGCGGCGGGACGAGCAGTACTTC
12 | TRBJ1-5 | NA | TRBV29-1 | NA | CSVEVGLGVLHF | TGCAGCGTTGAAGTAGGGCTAGGGGTCTTGCATTTT
14 | TRBJ2-7 | NA | TRBV7-3 | NA | CASSPGLGGYEQYF | TGTGCCAGCAGCCCAGGGTTAGGGGGCTACGAGCAGTACTTC
16 | TRBJ1-1 | TRBD1 | TRBV20-1 | many | CSAARGDRGPNTEAFF | TGCAGTGCAGCCCGAGGGGACAGGGGACCGAACACTGAAGCTTTCTTT
14 | TRBJ2-7 | TRBD1 | TRBV12-3/TRBV12-4 | many | CASRATGQHYEQYF | TGTGCCAGCAGAGCCACGGGACAGCACTACGAGCAGTACTTC
17 | TRBJ1-2 | TRBD1 | TRBV7-2 | few | CASSPNLRTGDSKGYTF | TGTGCCAGCAGCCCTAACCTCCGGACAGGGGACTCGAAAGGCTACACCTTC
15 | TRBJ2-5 | NA | TRBV6-2/TRBV6-3 | few | CASSSPETGKETQYF | TGTGCCAGCAGCTCCCCAGAGACGGGGAAAGAGACCCAGTACTTC
13 | TRBJ1-1 | NA | TRBV29-1 | many | CSVELDGNTEAFF | TGCAGCGTTGAGTTAGATGGGAACACTGAAGCTTTCTTT
13 | TRBJ2-7 | NA | TRBV29-1 | many | CSVTSQVGYEQYF | TGCAGCGTGACTTCGCAGGTTGGGTACGAGCAGTACTTC
16 | TRBJ2-1 | TRBD2 | TRBV11-1 | NA | CASSPLAGGVPREQFF | TGTGCCAGCAGCCCCCTAGCGGGAGGCGTCCCACGTGAGCAGTTCTTC
17 | TRBJ2-7 | TRBD2 | TRBV20-1 | many | CSAKRVGSGLIGYEQYF | TGCAGTGCTAAGCGGGTGGGTAGCGGGCTGATAGGCTACGAGCAGTACTTC
12 | TRBJ1-6 | NA | TRBV14 | many | CASSREDSPLHF | TGTGCCAGCAGCCGGGAGGACTCACCCCTCCACTTT
14 | TRBJ1-1 | TRBD1 | TRBV15 | NA | CATSSPGGGAEAFF | TGTGCCACCAGCTCCCCAGGGGGCGGAGCTGAAGCTTTCTTT
14 | TRBJ2-5 | TRBD1 | TRBV2 | NA | CASREGTGGETQYF | TGTGCCAGCAGGGAAGGGACAGGGGGAGAGACCCAGTACTTC
14 | TRBJ2-7 | NA | TRBV15 | NA | CATSRSQGYHGQYF | TGTGCCACCAGCAGATCGCAGGGATACCACGGGCAGTACTTC
15 | TRBJ2-2 | NA | TRBV19 | NA | CASNGAGANTGELFF | TGTGCCAGTAACGGCGCAGGCGCGAACACCGGGGAGCTGTTTTTT
17 | TRBJ1-2 | NA | TRBV5-1 | NA | CASSSEQIRPANYGYTF | TGCGCCAGCAGCTCCGAACAGATCCGACCAGCTAACTATGGCTACACCTTC
14 | TRBJ2-3 | TRBD1 | TRBV7-3 | few | CASREQGAMDTQYF | TGTGCCAGCAGAGAGCAGGGGGCGATGGATACGCAGTATTTT
15 | TRBJ1-3 | NA | TRBV7-9 | NA | CASSRPTDPGNTIYF | TGTGCCAGCAGCCGACCGACAGATCCTGGAAACACCATATATTTT
17 | TRBJ1-2 | NA | TRBV6-1 | few | CASREGRKTNYNYGYTF | TGTGCCAGCAGAGAGGGAAGGAAAACAAACTACAACTATGGCTACACCTTC
13 | TRBJ2-7 | NA | TRBV7-9 | many | CASSPSVYYEQYF | TGTGCCAGCAGCCCTAGCGTCTATTACGAGCAGTACTTC
13 | TRBJ1-6 | NA | TRBV12-3/TRBV12-4 | NA | CASSLFGLSPLHF | TGTGCCAGCAGTTTATTCGGGCTCTCACCCCTCCACTTT
16 | TRBJ1-5 | NA | TRBV2 | many | CASSVSQGRRNQPQHF | TGTGCCAGCAGTGTGTCCCAGGGTAGGAGGAATCAGCCCCAGCATTTT
16 | TRBJ2-1 | TRBD1 | TRBV11-1 | few | CASSSLLGQGRNEQFF | TGTGCCAGCAGCTCATTACTGGGACAGGGGAGGAATGAGCAGTTCTTC
15 | TRBJ1-3 | NA | TRBV11-2 | once | CASSQGTASGDTIYF | TGCGCCAGCAGCCAGGGGACTGCATCTGGAGACACCATATATTTT
14 | TRBJ1-1 | NA | TRBV5-8 | NA | CASIPLEAWGGAFF | TGTGCCAGCATTCCCCTTGAGGCGTGGGGAGGAGCTTTCTTT
16 | TRBJ1-2 | NA | TRBV12-3/TRBV12-4 | NA | CASSTRAGRPNYGYTF | TGTGCCAGCAGTACCCGGGCAGGGCGACCTAACTATGGCTACACCTTC
14 | TRBJ1-1 | NA | TRBV13 | few | CASSLGGGDTEAFF | TGTGCCAGCAGCTTAGGTGGGGGGGACACTGAAGCTTTCTTT
14 | TRBJ1-6 | TRBD1 | TRBV20-1 | NA | CSASPDRGLTPLHF | TGCAGTGCTAGCCCCGACAGGGGGCTGACACCCCTCCACTTT
12 | TRBJ1-4 | NA | TRBV29-1 | many | CSAARQNEKLFF | TGCAGCGCGGCTCGGCAGAATGAAAAACTGTTTTTT